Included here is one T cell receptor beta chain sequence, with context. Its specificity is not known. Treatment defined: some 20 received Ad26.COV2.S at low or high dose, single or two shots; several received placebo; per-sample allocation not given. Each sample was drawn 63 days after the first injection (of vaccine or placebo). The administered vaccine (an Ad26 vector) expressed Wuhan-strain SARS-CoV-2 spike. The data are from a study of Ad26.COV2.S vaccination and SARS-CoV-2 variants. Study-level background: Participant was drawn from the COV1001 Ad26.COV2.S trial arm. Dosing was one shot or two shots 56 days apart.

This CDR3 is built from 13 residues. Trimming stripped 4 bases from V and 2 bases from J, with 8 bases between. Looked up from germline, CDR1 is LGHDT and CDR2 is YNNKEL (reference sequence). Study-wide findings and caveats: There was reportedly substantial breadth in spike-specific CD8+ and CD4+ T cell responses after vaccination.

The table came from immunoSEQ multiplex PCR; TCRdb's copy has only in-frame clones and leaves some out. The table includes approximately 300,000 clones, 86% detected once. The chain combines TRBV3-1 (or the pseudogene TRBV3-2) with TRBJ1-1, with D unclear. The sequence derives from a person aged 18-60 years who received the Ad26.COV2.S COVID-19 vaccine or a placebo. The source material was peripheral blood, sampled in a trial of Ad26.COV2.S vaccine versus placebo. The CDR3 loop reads CASSPSSNTEAFF. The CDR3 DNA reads TGTGCCAGCAGCCCCTCCAGTAACACTGAAGCTTTCTTT.